A selection of T cell receptor beta chains follows, all from one sample in a study of blood T cell repertoires in COVID-19. Sequencing was performed with immunoSEQ multiplex PCR; in TCRdb, only in-frame clones are kept and a portion is missing. The sample lists around 100,000 clones, roughly 87% occurring once. Sequencing input: peripheral blood. These receptor sequences come from a woman older than 75 with acute or convalescent COVID-19. CDR3s include the opening cysteine and the closing phenylalanine or tryptophan. D genes are given only for firm matches. Only some rows state a clone size, as once, few, many or a class for expanded clones.

d_call	v_call	j_call	clone_size	cdr3_nt	cdr3_aa
NA	TRBV21-1	TRBJ2-7	NA	TGTGCCAGCAGCAAAGCGCTTTGGGCACCTTTTTCTTGGCTAGCGGGCACCGCTAGGCAGTACTTC	CASSKALWAPFSWLAGTARQYF
NA	TRBV19	TRBJ1-2	NA	TGTGCCAGTAGTATTGACAGAAACTATGGCTACACCTTC	CASSIDRNYGYTF
NA	TRBV19	TRBJ1-3	NA	TGTGCCAGTAGTTCCTCGACAGTCAACTCTGGAAACACCATATATTTT	CASSSSTVNSGNTIYF
TRBD2	TRBV7-2	TRBJ2-3	NA	TGTGCCAGCAGCCCTAGAGGGGGGACTAGCGGACTCACAGATACGCAGTATTTT	CASSPRGGTSGLTDTQYF
TRBD1	TRBV6-5	TRBJ1-1	NA	TGTGCCAGCAGTTCGCAGGGGGCATGGACTGAAGCTTTCTTT	CASSSQGAWTEAFF
NA	TRBV7-2	TRBJ1-3	NA	TGTGCCAGCAGCTTAGAGGGGGGAAACACCATATATTTT	CASSLEGGNTIYF
TRBD2	TRBV5-1	TRBJ2-1	NA	TGCGCCAGCAGCCCTCTAGCGGGGGAGACTCACAATGAGCAGTTCTTC	CASSPLAGETHNEQFF
NA	TRBV19	TRBJ2-2	NA	TGTGCCAGTAGTATTAGTCGGGCGAACACCGGGGAGCTGTTTTTT	CASSISRANTGELFF
NA	TRBV29-1	TRBJ1-5	NA	TGCAGCGTTGTTGATCAAGCCAATCAGCCCCAGCATTTT	CSVVDQANQPQHF
NA	TRBV2	TRBJ2-2	NA	TGTGCCAGCAGTGAAGGTCGAGACAGTGGCACCGGGGAGCTGTTTTTT	CASSEGRDSGTGELFF
TRBD1	TRBV6-5	TRBJ2-1	NA	TGTGCCAGCAGCCGGACAGGGCTGGGCAATGAGCAGTTCTTC	CASSRTGLGNEQFF
TRBD1	TRBV5-4	TRBJ1-2	NA	TGTGCCAGCAGCTTCCGACAGGGTAGCCTAATCTCCCTCTACACCTTC	CASSFRQGSLISLYTF
NA	TRBV6-2/TRBV6-3	TRBJ1-2	NA	TGTGCCAGCAGTTATATGGCAGTCTATGGCTACACCTTC	CASSYMAVYGYTF
NA	TRBV4-1	TRBJ1-1	NA	TGCGCCAGCAGCCAGGGACTAAGCCGGGACGGAGGGTGGAACACTGAAGCTTTCTTT	CASSQGLSRDGGWNTEAFF
TRBD1	TRBV7-3	TRBJ2-3	NA	TGTGCCAGCAGCTTAAGCGGACAGGCTAGCACAGATACGCAGTATTTT	CASSLSGQASTDTQYF
NA	TRBV12-3/TRBV12-4	TRBJ1-3	few	TGTGCCAGCGGACAAAGCTCTGGAAACACCATATATTTT	CASGQSSGNTIYF
TRBD1	TRBV5-4	TRBJ1-1	NA	TGTGCCAGCAGCTTGGCCAGGGACAGGGGTGTCACTGAAGCTTTCTTT	CASSLARDRGVTEAFF
TRBD2	TRBV5-1	TRBJ2-5	NA	TGCGCCAGCAGCTTGGAGGTAGCGGGAGGATGGGAGACCCAGTACTTC	CASSLEVAGGWETQYF
TRBD2	TRBV3-1/TRBV3-2	TRBJ2-2	NA	TGTGCCAGCAGCCAGGGCATGGGGAGGGGATACACCGGGGAGCTGTTTTTT	CASSQGMGRGYTGELFF
TRBD1	TRBV6-5	TRBJ1-2	NA	TGTGCCAGCAGCCTCCGGGACAGGGATGCGGATGGCTACACCTTC	CASSLRDRDADGYTF